Presented here are 20 T cell receptor beta chains from one specimen sequenced in a study of blood T cell repertoires in COVID-19. Data came from immunoSEQ multiplex PCR; TCRdb stores just in-frame clones and leaves some out. The sample lists roughly 150,000 clones, just under 85% occurring once. The sequencing input was PBMCs or T cells enriched from blood (not recorded which). The receptors were gathered from a woman aged 40 to 50 who had recovered from COVID-19.

This chain joins TRBV4-1 and TRBJ2-1, with 8 bases identical to TRBD2. This CDR3 is built from 17 residues. CDR1 and CDR2 (germline): MGHRA, YSYEKL. With V trimmed by 1 base and J by 0 bases, 5 bases remained unmatched. CDR3 coding DNA: TGCGCCAGCAGCCAAGGGGTAGCGGGAAACTCCTACAATGAGCAGTTCTTC. Translated, it gives CASSQGVAGNSYNEQFF.

The count of this clone is one. This chain connects TRBV10-3 to TRBJ2-1; no clear D. CDR3 size: 13 residues. Germline CDR1 and CDR2: ENHRY and SYGVKD. The ends were cut back, 0 bases at V and 6 bases at J, with 6 bases in the middle. The CDR3 sequence: CAISESAGNEQFF. CDR3 nucleotide sequence: TGTGCCATCAGTGAGTCGGCAGGCAATGAGCAGTTCTTC.

This chain links TRBV4-2 with TRBJ2-7; 8 nucleotides agree with TRBD1. The CDR3 contains 13 residues. Looked up from germline, CDR1 is LGHNA and CDR2 is YNFKEQ. Germline trimming cut 3 bases from V and 3 bases from J; bases unmatched to any gene: 1. The DNA for the CDR3 is TGTGCCAGCAGCCAGGGACAGGACTACGAGCAGTACTTC. Translated, it gives CASSQGQDYEQYF.

The rearrangement links TRBV11-2 to TRBJ1-1; TRBD1 agrees at 7 bases. The CDR3 totals 13 residues. V lost 3 bases and J lost 8; bases outside the gene matches: 6. Germline CDR1 reads SGHAT; CDR2 reads FQNNGV. The CDR3, as DNA: TGTGCCAGCAGCTTTCACGGACAGGCAGAAGCTTTCTTT. This sequence encodes CASSFHGQAEAFF.

CDR3 amino acids: CASSLSLNSPLHF. CDR3 nucleotides: TGTGCCAGCAGCTTGAGCCTTAATTCACCCCTCCACTTT. The chain has TRBV7-2 and TRBJ1-6, with unresolved D. Between the trimmed V and J ends, which lost 3 bases and 6 bases, there was a span of 6 bases. Germline CDR1 reads SGHTA; CDR2 reads FQGNSA. This CDR3 contains 13 residues.

This chain connects TRBV21-1 to TRBJ2-3; the D segment call TRBD1 is taken from the table without a DNA check. TRBV21-1 is described as a pseudogene. The CDR3 is made up of 19 amino acids. For the CDR3, the DNA is TGTGCCAGCAGCCCCCGCGACAGGGGCCCTCTCCTTAGCACAGATACGCAGTATTTT. Translating it yields CASSPRDRGPLLSTDTQYF.

This chain links TRBV6-5 with TRBJ1-4; D gene uncertain. Trimming removed 8 bases at V and 7 bases at J, with 20 bases between. This CDR3 region has 15 residues. Looked up from germline, CDR1 is MNHEY and CDR2 is SVGAGI. The CDR3 region has the DNA TGTGCCAGCTATTTGTTTTTTACGCCCGGTGAAAAACTGTTTTTT. This sequence encodes CASYLFFTPGEKLFF.

This chain uses TRBV6-6 with TRBJ2-3; TRBD2 aligns across 12 bases. The J segment lost 3 bases and the V segment lost 5 bases, leaving 6 bases of the junction unmatched. Germline CDR1 reads MNHNY; CDR2 reads SVGAGI (reference sequence). The CDR3 is made up of 16 amino acids. The CDR3 region has the DNA TGTGCCAGCAGTCGAAGACTAGCGGGGGTAACAGATACGCAGTATTTT. The encoded protein is CASSRRLAGVTDTQYF.

The rearrangement links TRBV27 to TRBJ1-1; 9 positions match TRBD1. J gave up 3 bases and V 6 bases, and 8 bases lay outside the gene matches. CDR1 and CDR2 from the germline V gene are MNHEY and SMNVEV (reference sequence). The CDR3 is made up of 15 amino acids. DNA for the CDR3: TGTGCCAGCAGGCGACAGGGGGAACGCGACACTGAAGCTTTCTTT. The encoded protein is CASRRQGERDTEAFF.

The sample holds a few counts of this clone. As DNA, the CDR3 is TGTGCCAGCAGCTTAAGCTCAGGGCCCAAAGGGAATCAGCCCCAGCATTTT. Its protein product is CASSLSSGPKGNQPQHF. The chain uses TRBV7-9 and TRBJ1-5, with a possible D match to TRBD1 (5 bases). Trimming cost V 2 bases and J 4 bases, with 18 bases left between them. The CDR3 length is 17 residues. Germline CDR1 is SEHNR and CDR2 is FQNEAQ (reference sequence).

In its sample, this clone was seen a few times. This rearrangement joins TRBV27 to TRBJ2-1; 8 nucleotides agree with TRBD1. The germline V gene encodes CDR1 MNHEY and CDR2 SMNVEV (reference sequence). The CDR3 is made up of 13 amino acids. The V gene end was trimmed by 6 bases and the J gene end by 7 bases; junction bases not matched to a gene: 5. Here the CDR3 reads CASRTGATNEQFF. The CDR3 DNA is TGTGCCAGCAGGACAGGGGCTACTAATGAGCAGTTCTTC.

In this sample, this clone turned up a few times. This rearrangement joins TRBV7-9 to TRBJ2-3; 12 nucleotides align to TRBD2. V dropped 1 base and J dropped 1; count of bases not matched to a gene: 9. The CDR3 loop spans 19 amino acids. Germline assignment: CDR1 SEHNR and CDR2 FQNEAQ (reference sequence). CDR3 sequence (DNA): TGTGCCAGCAGCTTAGGAGGTCTAGCGGGGGGGCAGGGCACAGATACGCAGTATTTT. Its protein product is CASSLGGLAGGQGTDTQYF.

The gene calls are TRBV27 and TRBJ1-3, with unresolved D. The germline gives CDR1 MNHEY, CDR2 SMNVEV (reference sequence). The CDR3 is 15 residues long. V dropped 0 bases and J dropped 1 base, with 7 bases sitting between them. DNA for the CDR3: TGTGCCAGCAGTTTATCTCGGGGATCTGGAAACACCATATATTTT. It encodes CASSLSRGSGNTIYF.

This chain joins TRBV19 and TRBJ2-1; 10 bases fit TRBD2. The CDR3 has 17 amino acids. CDR1 and CDR2 (germline): LNHDA, SQIVND (reference sequence). The ends lost 5 bases at V and 4 bases at J; junction bases unmatched: 11. Written as DNA, the CDR3 is TGTGCCAGTAGTCCAGATCTAGCGGGAGCTCCTTACAATGAGCAGTTCTTC. As protein: CASSPDLAGAPYNEQFF.

The genes are TRBV6-1 and TRBJ1-2; TRBD1 agrees at 7 bases. With 1 base clipped from V and 3 bases from J, the junction kept 14 bases outside the gene matches. Germline V CDR1 and CDR2: MNHNS, SASEGT. This CDR3 has 18 amino acids. The CDR3: CASSEEGTVPEVYYGYTF. CDR3 DNA: TGTGCCAGCAGTGAAGAGGGGACAGTCCCGGAAGTATACTATGGCTACACCTTC.

The DNA for the CDR3 is TGCGCCAGCGCTAGCGAAGATTACAATGAGCAGTTCTTC. It codes for CASASEDYNEQFF. The rearrangement joins TRBV10-2 to TRBJ2-1; TRBD2 might be the D (6 bases). Germline assignment: CDR1 WSHSY and CDR2 SAAADI. Trimming took off 8 bases at V and 4 bases at J, with 12 bases between the two ends. The CDR3 has 13 residues.

This clone appeared once. This chain connects TRBV7-3 to TRBJ2-3; TRBD2 matches at 14 bases. Trimming took 4 bases from V and 5 from J; bases not matched to a gene: 5. Germline V lookup: CDR1 SGHTA, CDR2 FQGTGA. The CDR3 loop spans 16 amino acids. In nucleotides, the CDR3 is TGTGCCAGCAGCTCGGGACTAGCGGGAGAGGGAGATACGCAGTATTTT. This translates into CASSSGLAGEGDTQYF.

The V call is TRBV5-4, the J call TRBJ2-1, with D uncertain. Germline CDR1 and CDR2: SGHNT and YYREEE (reference sequence). The germline V and J ends were trimmed by 4 bases and 4 bases, with 18 bases remaining between them. This CDR3 spans 16 amino acids. CDR3 sequence: CASSLQRLLKYNEQFF. DNA of the CDR3: TGTGCCAGCAGCCTCCAACGTTTACTGAAATACAATGAGCAGTTCTTC.

The CDR3 DNA follows: TGTGCCAGCAGCTTAAGACAGGCTACCTACGAGCAGTACTTC. Translating it yields CASSLRQATYEQYF. J is TRBJ2-7 and V is TRBV7-3; D may be TRBD1 (6 bases). The length of the CDR3 is 14 residues. Trimming took 1 base from V and 2 from J, leaving 9 bases between them. The germline CDR1 and CDR2 sequences are SGHTA and FQGTGA.

The V and J genes are TRBV13 and TRBJ1-1; 8 positions agree with TRBD1. The CDR3 is 13 residues long. The germline CDR1 and CDR2 sequences are PRHDT and FYEKMQ (reference sequence). Trimming cost V 2 bases and J 10 bases; bases outside gene matches: 6. The CDR3, as DNA: TGTGCCAGCAGCTTACAGGGGGCGCTTGGAGCTTTCTTT. Its translation: CASSLQGALGAFF.